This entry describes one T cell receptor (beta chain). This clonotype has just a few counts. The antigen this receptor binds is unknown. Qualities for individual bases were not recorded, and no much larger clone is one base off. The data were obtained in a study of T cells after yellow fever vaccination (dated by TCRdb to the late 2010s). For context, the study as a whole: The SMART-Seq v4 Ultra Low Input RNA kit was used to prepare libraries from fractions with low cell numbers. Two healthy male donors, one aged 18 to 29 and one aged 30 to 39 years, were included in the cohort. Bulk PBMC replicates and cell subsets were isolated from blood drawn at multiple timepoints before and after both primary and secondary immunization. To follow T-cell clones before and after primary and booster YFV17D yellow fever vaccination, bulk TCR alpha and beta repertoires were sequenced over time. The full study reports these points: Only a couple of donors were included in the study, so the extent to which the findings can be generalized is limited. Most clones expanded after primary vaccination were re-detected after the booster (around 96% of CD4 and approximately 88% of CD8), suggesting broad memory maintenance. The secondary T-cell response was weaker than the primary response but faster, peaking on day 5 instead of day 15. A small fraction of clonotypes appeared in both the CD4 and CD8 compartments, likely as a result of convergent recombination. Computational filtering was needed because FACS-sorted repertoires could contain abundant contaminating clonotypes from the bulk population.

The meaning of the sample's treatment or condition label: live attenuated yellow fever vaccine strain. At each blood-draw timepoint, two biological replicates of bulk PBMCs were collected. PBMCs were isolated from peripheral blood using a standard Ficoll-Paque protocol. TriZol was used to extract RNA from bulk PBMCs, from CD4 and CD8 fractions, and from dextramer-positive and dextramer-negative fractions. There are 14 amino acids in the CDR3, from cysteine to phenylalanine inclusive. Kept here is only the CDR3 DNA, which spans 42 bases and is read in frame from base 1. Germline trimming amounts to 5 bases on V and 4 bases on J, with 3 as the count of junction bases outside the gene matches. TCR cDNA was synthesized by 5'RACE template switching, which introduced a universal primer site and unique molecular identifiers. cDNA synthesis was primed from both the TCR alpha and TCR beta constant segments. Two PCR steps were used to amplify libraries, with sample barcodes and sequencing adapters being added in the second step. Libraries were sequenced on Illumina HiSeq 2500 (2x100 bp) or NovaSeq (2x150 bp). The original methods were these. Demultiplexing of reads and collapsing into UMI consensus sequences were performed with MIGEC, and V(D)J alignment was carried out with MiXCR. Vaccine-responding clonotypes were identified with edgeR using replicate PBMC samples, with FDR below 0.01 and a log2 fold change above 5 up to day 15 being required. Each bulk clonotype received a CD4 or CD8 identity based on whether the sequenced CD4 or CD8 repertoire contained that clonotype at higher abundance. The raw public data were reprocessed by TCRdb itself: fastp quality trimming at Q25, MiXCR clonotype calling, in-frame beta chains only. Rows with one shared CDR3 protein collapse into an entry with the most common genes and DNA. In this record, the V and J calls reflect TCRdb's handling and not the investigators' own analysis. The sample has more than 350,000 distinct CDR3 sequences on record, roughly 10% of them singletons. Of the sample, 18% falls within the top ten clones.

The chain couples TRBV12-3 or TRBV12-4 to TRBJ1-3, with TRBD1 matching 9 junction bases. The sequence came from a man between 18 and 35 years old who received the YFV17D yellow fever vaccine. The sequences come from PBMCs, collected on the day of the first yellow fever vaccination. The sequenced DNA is TGTGCCAGCAGTAGGACAGGGGTCGGAAACACCATATATTTT. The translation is CASSRTGVGNTIYF.